This section outlines one TCR beta chain sequence together with its context. The sample belongs to a study of OX40 agonist ivuxolimab in advanced cancers. Study-wide background: Prior checkpoint blockade (anti-PD-1, anti-PD-L1 or anti-CTLA-4) was permitted; under 50% had it. Two cutaneous melanoma patients and one hepatocellular carcinoma patient, three in all, had partial responses.

The junction had 13 bases not matched to a gene; V was cut back by 2 bases and J by 1 base. The CDR3 is 19 residues long. TCRdb's copy holds only in-frame clones and misses some; the assay was immunoSEQ multiplex PCR. This table has tens of thousands of clones, 92% appearing once. This TCR was recovered from an adult with an advanced solid tumor such as melanoma, head and neck, liver or kidney cancer. This chain uses TRBV23-1 with TRBJ2-2, with 7 bases fitting TRBD1. TRBV23-1 is an ORF, and what it does is uncertain. The input for sequencing was CD4+ or CD8+ T cells sorted from blood, taken in a trial of the OX40 agonist ivuxolimab. CDR3 DNA: TGCGCCAGCAGTCAAACGCACCTGGACAGGATAAAGAACACCGGGGAGCTGTTTTTT. Amino acid sequence: CASSQTHLDRIKNTGELFF.